The source of this T cell receptor (beta chain) is a study of blood T cell repertoires in COVID-19. About the research overall: T cells, B-cell-depleted T cells, or PBMCs supplied cDNA or gDNA.

Repertoires were generated with immunoSEQ multiplex PCR, while TCRdb's copy carries only in-frame clones and drops some. The sample has just over 250,000 clones; more than 75% are singletons. There are 16 residues in the CDR3. The ends lost 6 bases at V and 2 bases at J; junction bases unmatched: 9. Per germline, CDR1 KGHDR and CDR2 SFDVKD. This receptor was taken from a woman aged 45-65 years with acute or convalescent COVID-19. The rearrangement joins TRBV24-1 to TRBJ2-3, with TRBD2 matching over 8 bases. The source material was peripheral blood. The CDR3 bases are TGTGCCACCAGTCGTGGGGCGGGAGGTCTCACAGATACGCAGTATTTT. It yields the protein CATSRGAGGLTDTQYF.